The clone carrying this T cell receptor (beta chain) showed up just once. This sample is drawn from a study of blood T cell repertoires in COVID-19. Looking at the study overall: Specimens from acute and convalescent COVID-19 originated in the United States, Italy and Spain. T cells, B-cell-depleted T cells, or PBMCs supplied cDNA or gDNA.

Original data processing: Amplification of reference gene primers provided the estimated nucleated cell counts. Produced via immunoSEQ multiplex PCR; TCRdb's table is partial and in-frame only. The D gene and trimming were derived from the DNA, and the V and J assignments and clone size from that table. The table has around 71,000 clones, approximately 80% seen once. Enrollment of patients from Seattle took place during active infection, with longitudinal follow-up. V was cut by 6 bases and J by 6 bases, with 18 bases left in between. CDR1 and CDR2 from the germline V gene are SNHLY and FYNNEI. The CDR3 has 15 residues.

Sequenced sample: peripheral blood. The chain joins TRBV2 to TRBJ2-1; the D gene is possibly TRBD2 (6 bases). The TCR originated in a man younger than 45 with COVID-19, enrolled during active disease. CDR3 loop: CASRLEGRTLNEQFF. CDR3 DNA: TGTGCCAGCAGGCTGGAGGGAAGGACCCTCAATGAGCAGTTCTTC.